The present entry profiles one T cell receptor beta chain with its context. This record belongs to a study of blood T cell repertoires in COVID-19. Study overall: Samples representing acute and convalescent COVID-19 were sourced from the United States, Italy and Spain. PBMCs, B-cell-depleted T cells, or T cells were the source of the cDNA or gDNA that made up the material.

TCRdb's table, derived via immunoSEQ multiplex PCR, lists solely in-frame clones and lacks some. This table holds tens of thousands of clones, 60% to 85% found once. The ends lost 4 bases at V and 2 bases at J; junction bases unmatched: 5. Looked up from germline, CDR1 is SGHTA and CDR2 is FQGNSA. This CDR3 is 15 amino acids long. Material: peripheral blood. V and J are TRBV7-2 and TRBJ1-5, with TRBD1 matching 7 bases. This receptor was taken from a man in his 70s with acute or convalescent COVID-19. The CDR3 sequence: CASSWGQGGNQPQHF. DNA for the CDR3: TGTGCCAGCAGCTGGGGGCAGGGGGGCAATCAGCCCCAGCATTTT.